This T cell receptor beta chain was identified in a study of T cells in women clearing cervical HPV infection. The ends lost 1 base at V and 3 bases at J; junction bases unmatched: 6. CDR1 and CDR2 (germline): SGHRS, YFSETQ. The CDR3 covers 16 residues. On this clone itself: The DNA ends 3 residues before the CDR3 does, and the rest of the CDR3 is filled in from the germline J gene.

Assay used: immunoSEQ multiplex PCR; TCRdb lists only in-frame clones, some missing. The data include some 37,000 clones; the top ten clones carry less than 4%. The chain joins TRBV5-1 to TRBJ2-5, with 10 bases identical to TRBD2. Material: blood buffy coat. The clonotype comes from a woman between 18 and 70 years old with a cervical HPV16 infection that either progressed to CIN3+ or cleared (not recorded which). This chain's CDR3 is CASSLLAGGAEETQYF. Partial CDR3 DNA: TGCGCCAGCAGCTTGTTAGCGGGAGGTGCGGAAGAGACC.